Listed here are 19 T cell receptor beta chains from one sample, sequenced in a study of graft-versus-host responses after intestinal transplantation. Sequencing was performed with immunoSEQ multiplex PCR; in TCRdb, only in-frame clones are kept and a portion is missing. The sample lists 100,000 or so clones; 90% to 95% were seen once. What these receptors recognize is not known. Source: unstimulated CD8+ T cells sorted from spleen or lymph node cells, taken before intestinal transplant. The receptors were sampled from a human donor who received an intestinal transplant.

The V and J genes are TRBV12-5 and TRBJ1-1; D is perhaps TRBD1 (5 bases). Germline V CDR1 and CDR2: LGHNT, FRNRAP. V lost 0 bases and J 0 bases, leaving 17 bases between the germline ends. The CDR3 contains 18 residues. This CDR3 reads CASGLVPFPDTVNTEAFF. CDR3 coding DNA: TGTGCTAGTGGTTTGGTACCGTTTCCGGACACAGTGAACACTGAAGCTTTCTTT.

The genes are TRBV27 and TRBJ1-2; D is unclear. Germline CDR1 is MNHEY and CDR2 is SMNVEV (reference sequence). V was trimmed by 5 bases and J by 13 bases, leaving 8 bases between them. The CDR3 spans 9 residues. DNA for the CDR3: TGTGCCAGCAGTCCCCCTTTCACCTTC. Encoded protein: CASSPPFTF.

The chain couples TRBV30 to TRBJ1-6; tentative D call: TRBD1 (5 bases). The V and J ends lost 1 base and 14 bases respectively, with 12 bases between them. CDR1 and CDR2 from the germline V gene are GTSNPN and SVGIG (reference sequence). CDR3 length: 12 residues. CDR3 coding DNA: TGTGCCTGGAGTGAGACAGTGCTTGCCCTCCACTTT. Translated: CAWSETVLALHF. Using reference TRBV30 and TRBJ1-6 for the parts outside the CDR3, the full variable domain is SQTIHQWPATLVQPVGSPLSLECTVEGTSNPNLYWYRQAAGRGLQLLFYSVGIGQISSEVPQNLSASRPQDRQFILSSKKLLLSDSGFYLCAWSETVLALHFGNGTRLTVT.

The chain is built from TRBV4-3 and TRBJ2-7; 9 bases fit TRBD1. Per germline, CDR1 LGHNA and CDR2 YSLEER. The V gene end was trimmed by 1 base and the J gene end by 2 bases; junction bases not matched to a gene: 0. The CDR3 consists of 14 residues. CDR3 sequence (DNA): TGCGCCAGCAGCCAAGGACAGGGGGCCTACGAGCAGTACTTC. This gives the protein CASSQGQGAYEQYF.

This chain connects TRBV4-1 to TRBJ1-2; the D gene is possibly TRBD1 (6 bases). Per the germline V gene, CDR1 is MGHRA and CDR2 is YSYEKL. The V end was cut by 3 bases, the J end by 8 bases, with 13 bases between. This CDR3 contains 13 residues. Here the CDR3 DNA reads TGCGCCAGCAGCCAGGGGACATTCTACGGCTACACCTTC. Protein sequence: CASSQGTFYGYTF.

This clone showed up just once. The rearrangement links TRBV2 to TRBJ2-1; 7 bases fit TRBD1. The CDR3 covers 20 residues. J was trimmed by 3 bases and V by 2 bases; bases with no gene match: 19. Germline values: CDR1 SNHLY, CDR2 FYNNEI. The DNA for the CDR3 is TGTGCCAGCAGTGAACCGTTCCCCCGGTTGACAGGGATAGACTACAATGAGCAGTTCTTC. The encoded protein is CASSEPFPRLTGIDYNEQFF. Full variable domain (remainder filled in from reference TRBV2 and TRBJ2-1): EPEVTQTPSHQVTQMGQEVILRCVPISNHLYFYWYRQILGQKVEFLVSFYNNEISEKSEIFDDQFSVERPDGSNFTLKIRSTKLEDSAMYFCASSEPFPRLTGIDYNEQFFGPGTRLTVL.

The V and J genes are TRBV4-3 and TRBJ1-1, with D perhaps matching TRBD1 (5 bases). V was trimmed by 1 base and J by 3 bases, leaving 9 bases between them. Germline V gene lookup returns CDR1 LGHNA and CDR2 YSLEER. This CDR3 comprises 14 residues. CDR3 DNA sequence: TGCGCCAGCAGCCAAGGGACGGGGGACACTGAAGCTTTCTTT. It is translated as CASSQGTGDTEAFF.

CDR3 in amino acids: CAISESAGGIDGTQYF. The DNA for the CDR3 is TGTGCCATCAGTGAGTCTGCGGGGGGTATTGACGGTACGCAGTATTTT. V gene TRBV10-3 combines with J gene TRBJ2-3; TRBD2 aligns across 8 bases. Germline V gene data show CDR1 as ENHRY and CDR2 as SYGVKD. The CDR3 is 16 amino acids. Germline trimming cut 0 bases from V and 8 bases from J; bases unmatched to any gene: 10.

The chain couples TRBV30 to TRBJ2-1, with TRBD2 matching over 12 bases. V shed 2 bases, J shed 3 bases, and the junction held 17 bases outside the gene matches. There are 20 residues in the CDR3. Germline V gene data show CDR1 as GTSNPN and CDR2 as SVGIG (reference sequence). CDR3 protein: CAWSTSGTSGPRWNYNEQFF. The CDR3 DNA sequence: TGTGCCTGGAGTACGTCCGGGACTAGCGGGCCTAGGTGGAACTACAATGAGCAGTTCTTC.

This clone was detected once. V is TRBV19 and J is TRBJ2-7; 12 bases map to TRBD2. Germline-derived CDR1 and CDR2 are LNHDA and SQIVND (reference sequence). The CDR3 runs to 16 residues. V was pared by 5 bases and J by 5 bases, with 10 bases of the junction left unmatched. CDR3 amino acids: CASSPWTSGVFNEQYF. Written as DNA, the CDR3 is TGTGCCAGTAGTCCATGGACTAGCGGGGTTTTCAACGAGCAGTACTTC. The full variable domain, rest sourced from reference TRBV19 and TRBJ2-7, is DGGITQSPKYLFRKEGQNVTLSCEQNLNHDAMYWYRQDPGQGLRLIYYSQIVNDFQKGDIAEGYSVSREKKESFPLTVTSAQKNPTAFYLCASSPWTSGVFNEQYFGPGTRLTVT.

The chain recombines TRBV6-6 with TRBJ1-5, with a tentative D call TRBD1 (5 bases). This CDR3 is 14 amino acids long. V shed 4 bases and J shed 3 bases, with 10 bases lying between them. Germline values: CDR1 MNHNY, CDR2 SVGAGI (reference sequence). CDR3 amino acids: CASSSGAVNQPQHF. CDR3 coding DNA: TGTGCCAGCAGTTCTGGGGCGGTCAATCAGCCCCAGCATTTT.

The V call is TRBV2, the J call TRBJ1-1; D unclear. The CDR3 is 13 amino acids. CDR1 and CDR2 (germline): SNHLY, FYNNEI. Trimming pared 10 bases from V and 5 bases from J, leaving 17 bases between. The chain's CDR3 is CANLDGEGTEAFF. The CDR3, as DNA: TGTGCCAACCTTGACGGGGAAGGAACTGAAGCTTTCTTT.

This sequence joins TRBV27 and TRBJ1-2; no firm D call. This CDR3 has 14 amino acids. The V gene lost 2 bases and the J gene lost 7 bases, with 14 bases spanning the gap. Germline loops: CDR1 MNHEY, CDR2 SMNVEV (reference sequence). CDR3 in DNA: TGTGCCAGCAGTTTAACCCACCCTGGGCGTGGCTACACCTTC. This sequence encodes CASSLTHPGRGYTF.

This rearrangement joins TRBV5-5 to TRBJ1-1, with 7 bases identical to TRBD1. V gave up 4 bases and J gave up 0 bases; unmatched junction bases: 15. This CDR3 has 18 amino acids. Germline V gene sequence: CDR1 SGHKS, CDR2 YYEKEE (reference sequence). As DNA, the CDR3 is TGTGCCAGCAGCCCCCGTGCAGGGGACAGCGTCATGAACACTGAAGCTTTCTTT. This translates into CASSPRAGDSVMNTEAFF.

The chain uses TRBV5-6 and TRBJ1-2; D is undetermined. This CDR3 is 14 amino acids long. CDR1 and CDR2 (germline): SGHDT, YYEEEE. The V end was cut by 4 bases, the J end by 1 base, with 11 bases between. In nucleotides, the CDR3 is TGTGCCAGCAGCCTCACGGGGAATAACTATGGCTACACCTTC. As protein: CASSLTGNNYGYTF.

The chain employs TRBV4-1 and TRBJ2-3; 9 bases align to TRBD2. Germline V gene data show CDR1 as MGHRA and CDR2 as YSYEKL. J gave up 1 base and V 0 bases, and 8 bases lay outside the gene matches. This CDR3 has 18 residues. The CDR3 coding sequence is TGCGCCAGCAGCCAAGATCTTGCCCAGCGGGGGGGCACAGATACGCAGTATTTT. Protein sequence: CASSQDLAQRGGTDTQYF.

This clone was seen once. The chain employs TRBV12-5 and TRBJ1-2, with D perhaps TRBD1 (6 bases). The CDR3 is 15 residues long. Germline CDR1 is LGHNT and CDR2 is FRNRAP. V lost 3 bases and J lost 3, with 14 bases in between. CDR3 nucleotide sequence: TGTGCTAGTGGTTTTGTTGGACAGTTACACTATGGCTACACCTTC. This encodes CASGFVGQLHYGYTF.

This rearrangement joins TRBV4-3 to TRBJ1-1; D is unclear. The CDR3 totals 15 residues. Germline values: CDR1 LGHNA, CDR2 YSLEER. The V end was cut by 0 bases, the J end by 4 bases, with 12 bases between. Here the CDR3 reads CASSQEPRLGTEAFF. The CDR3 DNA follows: TGCGCCAGCAGCCAAGAGCCCAGGTTGGGCACTGAAGCTTTCTTT.

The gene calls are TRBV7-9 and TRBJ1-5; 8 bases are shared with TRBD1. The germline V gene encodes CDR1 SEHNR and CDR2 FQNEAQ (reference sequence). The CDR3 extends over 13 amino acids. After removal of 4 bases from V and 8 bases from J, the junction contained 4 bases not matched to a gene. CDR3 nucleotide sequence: TGTGCCAGCAGCTCCCAGGACAGGGAGCCCCAGCATTTT. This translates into CASSSQDREPQHF.